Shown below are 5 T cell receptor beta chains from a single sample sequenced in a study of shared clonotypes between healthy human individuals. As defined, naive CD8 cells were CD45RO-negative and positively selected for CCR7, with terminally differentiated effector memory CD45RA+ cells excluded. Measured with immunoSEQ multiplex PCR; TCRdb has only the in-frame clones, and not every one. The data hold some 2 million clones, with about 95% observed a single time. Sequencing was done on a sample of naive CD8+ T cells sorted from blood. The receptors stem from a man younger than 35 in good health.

DNA for the CDR3: TGTGCCAGCAGCGTGGGACAGGGCTACGAGCAGTACTTC. Translation: CASSVGQGYEQYF. The V and J genes are TRBV11-2 and TRBJ2-7, with 9 bases matching TRBD1. CDR1 is SGHAT, CDR2 FQNNGV, per germline. V shed 5 bases, J shed 3 bases, and the junction held 2 bases outside the gene matches. This CDR3 comprises 13 residues.

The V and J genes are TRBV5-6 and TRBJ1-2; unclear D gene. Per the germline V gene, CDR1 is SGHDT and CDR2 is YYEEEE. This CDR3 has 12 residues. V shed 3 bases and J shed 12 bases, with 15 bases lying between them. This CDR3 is CASSSSDVENTF. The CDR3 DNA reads TGTGCCAGCAGCTCCTCGGACGTGGAGAACACCTTC.

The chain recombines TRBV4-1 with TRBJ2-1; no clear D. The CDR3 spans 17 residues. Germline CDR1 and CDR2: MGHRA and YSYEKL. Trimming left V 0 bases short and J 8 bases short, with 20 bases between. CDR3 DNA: TGCGCCAGCAGCCAAGAGGGTGGATCTCCCTTTAGGGATGAGCAGTTCTTC. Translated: CASSQEGGSPFRDEQFF.

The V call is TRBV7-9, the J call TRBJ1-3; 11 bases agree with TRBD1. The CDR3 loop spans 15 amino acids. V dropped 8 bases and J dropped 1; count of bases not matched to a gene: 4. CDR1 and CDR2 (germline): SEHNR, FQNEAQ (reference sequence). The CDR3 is CASLGTGGSGNTIYF. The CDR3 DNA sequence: TGTGCCAGCCTAGGGACAGGGGGATCTGGAAACACCATATATTTT.

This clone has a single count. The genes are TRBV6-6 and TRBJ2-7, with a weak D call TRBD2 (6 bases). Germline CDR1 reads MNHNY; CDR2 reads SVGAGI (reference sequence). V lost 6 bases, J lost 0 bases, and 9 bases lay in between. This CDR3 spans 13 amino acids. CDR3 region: CASRRDFSYEQYF. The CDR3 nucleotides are TGTGCCAGCAGACGGGACTTCTCCTACGAGCAGTACTTC.